These 29 T cell receptor beta chains were sequenced from one sample in a study of T cells in Graves' hyperthyroidism and ophthalmopathy. Amplification yielded TCR beta CDR3 regions, with RNA transcripts as the source. TCR CDR3 underwent first-round RT-PCR with the HTBI primer set. A single record per CDR3 protein comes from TCRdb applying MiXCR to the multiplex PCR reads. The table has some 550,000 distinct CDR3 sequences, approximately 15% seen once. Material for sequencing was blood. These receptors were obtained from a middle-aged woman with Graves' ophthalmopathy.

Regarding this clonotype: This may arise from a read error, as a much more abundant clone is one base away. The rearrangement joins TRBV6-2 or TRBV6-3 to TRBJ1-5; D possibly corresponds to TRBD1 (6 bases). V gave up 6 bases and J gave up 6 bases, with 15 bases separating them. The CDR3 contains 14 residues. Germline CDR1 is MNHEY and CDR2 is SVGEGT. The CDR3 loop reads CASRGTRGSQPQHF. The CDR3 DNA reads TGTGCCAGCAGGGGGACAAGGGGAAGTCAGCCCCAGCATTTT.

This clonotype was picked up a small number of times. The chain has TRBV20-1 and TRBJ2-7; 7 bases are shared with TRBD2. CDR3 size: 14 residues. Germline CDR1 reads DFQATT; CDR2 reads SNEGSKA (reference sequence). After removal of 1 base from V and 5 bases from J, the junction contained 8 bases not matched to a gene. CDR3 loop: CSARGPPGGNEQYF. The CDR3 DNA follows: TGCAGTGCTAGAGGTCCGCCCGGGGGGAACGAGCAGTACTTC.

The chain uses TRBV12-3 or TRBV12-4 and TRBJ2-4; 15 nucleotides line up with TRBD2. Trimming at V came to 5 bases and at J to 0 bases, leaving 8 bases not matched to a gene. CDR3 size: 19 residues. CDR3 in DNA: TGTGCCAGCAGTACCCGGACTAGCGGGAGGGACCTAGCCAAAAACATTCAGTACTTC. It yields the protein CASSTRTSGRDLAKNIQYF.

This clonotype was seen only a few times. J is TRBJ1-5 and V is TRBV12-3 or TRBV12-4; the D gene is possibly TRBD1 (5 bases). V lost 1 base and J lost 6, with 7 bases in between. The CDR3 is 13 residues long. The CDR3 is CASSLERGQPQHF. CDR3 nucleotide sequence: TGTGCCAGCAGTTTAGAGAGGGGTCAGCCCCAGCATTTT.

The rearrangement uses TRBV7-9 and TRBJ2-7, with a weak D call TRBD2 (5 bases). From germline, CDR1 is SEHNR and CDR2 FQNEAQ (reference sequence). The V gene lost 6 bases and the J gene lost 3 bases, with 18 bases spanning the gap. This CDR3 comprises 15 residues. The CDR3 sequence is CASRTLEGPNYEQYF. The CDR3 nucleotides are TGTGCCAGCAGAACTCTAGAGGGCCCTAACTACGAGCAGTACTTC.

This clonotype was found a few times. CDR3 in DNA: TGTGCCAGCAGTTTCGGGGGCAAAAACATTCAGTACTTC. Translation gives CASSFGGKNIQYF. J is TRBJ2-4 and V is TRBV12-3 or TRBV12-4; a weak D match, TRBD2 (6 bases). With 3 bases removed from V and 3 bases from J, the gap between germline ends came to 6 bases. The CDR3 totals 13 residues.

The V gene is TRBV30, the J gene TRBJ2-1; 11 bases fit TRBD1. The CDR3 length is 18 residues. From germline, CDR1 is GTSNPN and CDR2 SVGIG (reference sequence). Trimming at V came to 4 bases and at J to 4 bases, leaving 15 bases not matched to a gene. CDR3 amino acids: CAWNAGTGGSGTYNEQFF. The CDR3 DNA reads TGTGCCTGGAATGCCGGGACAGGGGGTAGTGGTACGTACAATGAGCAGTTCTTC.

CDR3 loop: CASSNTRSNRTGNEQFF. The CDR3 DNA reads TGTGCCAGCAGCAACACAAGGTCGAACAGGACGGGGAATGAGCAGTTCTTC. V is TRBV7-9 and J is TRBJ2-1, with D possibly called TRBD1 or TRBD2 (5 bases each). V dropped 5 bases and J dropped 7 bases, with 24 bases sitting between them. Germline CDR1 reads SEHNR; CDR2 reads FQNEAQ (reference sequence). The CDR3 spans 17 residues.

The chain is built from TRBV20-1 and TRBJ2-5; 7 bases align to TRBD1. The V gene end was trimmed by 6 bases and the J gene end by 4 bases; junction bases not matched to a gene: 11. CDR1 is DFQATT, CDR2 SNEGSKA, per germline (reference sequence). CDR3 size: 14 residues. CDR3 coding DNA: TGCAGTGCGTATTATACAGGGGCAAGAGAGACCCAGTACTTC. This translates into CSAYYTGARETQYF.

DNA for the CDR3: TGTGCCAGCAGCATTAGCGGGGGAGACACCGGGGAGCTGTTTTTT. It specifies CASSISGGDTGELFF. The J gene is TRBJ2-2, the V gene TRBV7-6; 9 nucleotides line up with TRBD2. Germline V gene lookup returns CDR1 SGHVS and CDR2 FNYEAQ. The CDR3 runs 15 residues. The ends lost 5 bases at V and 3 bases at J; junction bases unmatched: 4.

The J gene is TRBJ2-7, the V gene TRBV24-1; D gene unclear. V lost 7 bases and J 3 bases, leaving 18 bases between the germline ends. Germline V gene sequence: CDR1 KGHDR, CDR2 SFDVKD. The CDR3 contains 15 residues. DNA for the CDR3: TGTGCCACCAGCAAGGGTGGGGTATCGAGCTACGAGCAGTACTTC. Translated: CATSKGGVSSYEQYF.

In its sample, this clonotype was seen a few times. This rearrangement joins TRBV20-1 to TRBJ2-1; 10 bases are a match to TRBD2. This CDR3 has 14 residues. Germline V CDR1 and CDR2: DFQATT, SNEGSKA (reference sequence). Trimming took 0 bases from V and 10 from J; bases not matched to a gene: 6. CDR3 protein: CSARDSLAGVEQFF. In nucleotides, the CDR3 is TGCAGTGCTAGAGATTCTCTAGCGGGAGTCGAGCAGTTCTTC.

This clonotype appeared a few times. The chain combines TRBV5-1 with TRBJ2-4, with unresolved D. Per the germline V gene, CDR1 is SGHRS and CDR2 is YFSETQ. The CDR3 is made up of 15 amino acids. Trimming cost V 3 bases and J 3 bases, with 13 bases left between them. As DNA, the CDR3 is TGCGCCAGCAGCTCCGGCGGAACGGTCAAAAACATTCAGTACTTC. This sequence encodes CASSSGGTVKNIQYF.

This clonotype was picked up many times. The chain combines TRBV2 with TRBJ1-2; D not resolved. The germline CDR1 and CDR2 sequences are SNHLY and FYNNEI. The CDR3 has 13 residues. Trimming left V 6 bases short and J 4 bases short, with 12 bases between. Here the CDR3 reads CASRETVLYGYTF. The CDR3 nucleotides read TGTGCCAGCAGGGAAACAGTTCTCTATGGCTACACCTTC.

This clonotype showed up many times. The chain joins TRBV6-1 to TRBJ2-1; D gene ambiguous. With 5 bases removed from V and 3 bases from J, the gap between germline ends came to 14 bases. Per the germline V gene, CDR1 is MNHNS and CDR2 is SASEGT. The CDR3 length is 15 residues. This CDR3 is CASSHRAGDYNEQFF. DNA for the CDR3: TGTGCCAGCAGTCACCGGGCAGGAGACTACAATGAGCAGTTCTTC.

The sample holds many counts of this clonotype. This sequence joins TRBV5-5 and TRBJ2-2; TRBD1 matches 7 bases. The CDR3 sequence is 15 residues long. Germline CDR1 is SGHKS and CDR2 is YYEKEE (reference sequence). The trim removed 2 bases at V and 5 bases at J, leaving 6 bases unmatched. The CDR3 DNA reads TGTGCCAGCAGCTTTCTCGACAGGGCGACCGGGGAGCTGTTTTTT. It translates to CASSFLDRATGELFF.

In this sample, this clonotype turned up many times. The chain recombines TRBV20-1 with TRBJ2-1; 8 bases map to TRBD2. V was clipped by 1 base and J by 8 bases; unmatched bases: 4. CDR3 length equals 13 residues. Germline values: CDR1 DFQATT, CDR2 SNEGSKA (reference sequence). The CDR3 nucleotides are TGCAGTGCTAGAGTGTCGGGAGGGCATGAGCAGTTCTTC. It encodes CSARVSGGHEQFF.

This clonotype was observed a handful of times. The gene calls are TRBV12-3 or TRBV12-4 and TRBJ2-2; D is undetermined. V was trimmed by 6 bases and J by 6 bases, leaving 11 bases between them. The CDR3 covers 13 residues. The CDR3 here is CASRDQGSGELFF. The CDR3 region has the DNA TGTGCCAGCAGAGACCAAGGATCCGGGGAGCTGTTTTTT.

The J gene is TRBJ2-1, the V gene TRBV10-3, with 14 bases lining up with TRBD2. With 8 bases clipped from V and 9 bases from J, the junction kept 18 bases outside the gene matches. Germline CDR1 reads ENHRY; CDR2 reads SYGVKD. The CDR3 contains 18 residues. The CDR3 spells CAILEGGTSGSPGGEQFF. CDR3 DNA: TGTGCCATCCTTGAAGGCGGGACTAGCGGGAGCCCAGGTGGTGAGCAGTTCTTC.

Notes on this clonotype: With a much larger clone just one base away, this may be a read error. The chain couples TRBV11-1 to TRBJ2-5; the D gene is possibly TRBD1 (6 bases). The ends were cut back, 6 bases at V and 11 bases at J, with 22 bases in the middle. The CDR3 spans 14 residues. In germline, CDR1 is SGHAT, CDR2 FQDESV (reference sequence). The CDR3 sequence: CASRYRVGPHGQYF. The CDR3 region has the DNA TGTGCCAGCAGATACAGGGTTGGGCCCCACGGTCAGTACTTC.

This clonotype was observed at least ten times. This rearrangement joins TRBV28 to TRBJ2-7; TRBD1 is a possible D gene (5 bases). V shed 7 bases and J shed 4 bases, with 17 bases lying between them. CDR3 length: 14 residues. Germline lookup yields CDR1 MDHEN and CDR2 SYDVKM. The CDR3 sequence: CASTIDRPYYEQYF. CDR3 DNA: TGTGCCAGCACCATCGACAGACCTTATTACGAGCAGTACTTC. The complete variable domain, with remaining parts taken from reference TRBV28 and TRBJ2-7, reads DVKVTQSSRYLVKRTGEKVFLECVQDMDHENMFWYRQDPGLGLRLIYFSYDVKMKEKGDIPEGYSVSREKKERFSLILESASTNQTSMYLCASTIDRPYYEQYFGPGTRLTVT.

This clonotype was counted many times. This chain connects TRBV20-1 to TRBJ2-1; D gene uncertain. V was cut by 5 bases and J by 0 bases, with 5 bases left in between. The CDR3 consists of 12 residues. The V gene's germline CDR1 is DFQATT and CDR2 SNEGSKA (reference sequence). The CDR3: CSALSSYNEQFF. In nucleotides, the CDR3 is TGCAGTGCTCTCAGCTCCTACAATGAGCAGTTCTTC.

This clonotype turned up a few times. The gene calls are TRBV14 and TRBJ2-1, with D perhaps matching TRBD2 (6 bases). Germline CDR1 and CDR2: SGHDN and FVKESK. The length of the CDR3 is 12 residues. Trimming shortened V by 3 bases and J by 10 bases, and 10 bases separated the two germline ends. CDR3 sequence (DNA): TGTGCCAGCAGCCACTCTGCGGGGGAGCAGTTCTTC. Translation: CASSHSAGEQFF.

This clonotype was counted at least ten times. The chain uses TRBV11-2 and TRBJ2-1, with D hard to call. Germline CDR1 is SGHAT and CDR2 is FQNNGV. CDR3 size: 12 residues. Trimming left V 5 bases short and J 10 bases short, with 12 bases between. CDR3 DNA sequence: TGTGCCAGCAGCGTAAGCGACGTCGAGCAGTTCTTC. Translated: CASSVSDVEQFF.

The chain has TRBV6-1 and TRBJ2-7; tentatively, D is TRBD2 (5 bases). The CDR3 extends over 13 amino acids. V gave up 8 bases and J gave up 3 bases, with 14 bases separating them. Germline CDR1 MNHNS, CDR2 SASEGT. CDR3 amino acids: CASGRFLDYEQYF. The CDR3 DNA is TGTGCCAGCGGGAGATTCCTCGACTACGAGCAGTACTTC.

This clonotype has more than one count but fewer than ten. V and J are TRBV12-3 or TRBV12-4 and TRBJ1-1; D unclear. The germline V and J ends were trimmed by 5 bases and 2 bases, with 9 bases remaining between them. This CDR3 is built from 13 residues. CDR3 DNA: TGTGCCAGCAGTCCCAATACTAACACTGAAGCTTTCTTT. It translates to CASSPNTNTEAFF.

The V gene is TRBV19, the J gene TRBJ1-5; D uncertain. This CDR3 region has 14 residues. V dropped 5 bases and J dropped 2 bases, with 10 bases sitting between them. The germline gives CDR1 LNHDA, CDR2 SQIVND (reference sequence). The chain's CDR3 is CASSGRNGNQPQHF. The CDR3 nucleotides are TGTGCCAGTAGTGGGAGGAACGGCAATCAGCCCCAGCATTTT.

This clonotype turned up a few times. The rearrangement joins TRBV20-1 to TRBJ1-5, with a weak D call TRBD1 (6 bases). Trimming left V 6 bases short and J 1 base short, with 16 bases between. This CDR3 contains 15 residues. Germline loops: CDR1 DFQATT, CDR2 SNEGSKA (reference sequence). DNA of the CDR3: TGCAGTGCAGAACGGGCAGGGGAGAGCAATCAGCCCCAGCATTTT. Protein product: CSAERAGESNQPQHF.

This clonotype was observed a handful of times. This rearrangement joins TRBV13 to TRBJ2-1; 8 bases map to TRBD2. CDR1 is PRHDT and CDR2 is FYEKMQ in the germline V gene (reference sequence). The CDR3 totals 18 residues. V lost 0 bases, J lost 7 bases, and 14 bases stayed unmatched. The CDR3 DNA is TGTGCCAGCAGCTTAGGCCTTGAGCGGGAGCACGGTGGGAATGAGCAGTTCTTC. This encodes CASSLGLEREHGGNEQFF.